A selection of T cell receptor beta chains follows, all from one sample in a study of cytomegalovirus exposure and HLA in healthy donors. Here immunoSEQ multiplex PCR was the method, and the copy in TCRdb shows in-frame clones only, minus some. This sample has 140,000 or so clones, with approximately 80% found just once. Sequenced input: PBMCs. These receptors were taken from a man in his forties in good health and CMV-seronegative. Both conserved end residues are part of each CDR3. A D gene is named only where the DNA matches it firmly. Some rows mark clone size as missing; the rest say once, few, many or name a class of expanded clone.

DNA | CDR3 | size | V | D | J
TGCGCCAGCAGCGCTCCCGGGACAGGGTCCTACGAGCAGTACTTC | CASSAPGTGSYEQYF | - | TRBV4-1 | TRBD1 | TRBJ2-7
TGTGCCAGCAGCTCCGGACTGGTGGACTACGAGCAGTACTTC | CASSSGLVDYEQYF | once | TRBV7-2 | - | TRBJ2-7
TGTGCCAGCAGGGGACTCAACACCGGGGAGCTGTTTTTT | CASRGLNTGELFF | - | TRBV6-6 | - | TRBJ2-2
TGTGCCAGCAGCCTTTGGCGGGAGGCCGTCTACGAGCAGTACTTC | CASSLWREAVYEQYF | - | TRBV6-1 | TRBD2 | TRBJ2-7
TGCGCCAGCAGCCAGGGACAGAGCACAGATACGCAGTATTTT | CASSQGQSTDTQYF | once | TRBV4-1 | TRBD1 | TRBJ2-3
TGTGCCAGCAGCTTTGTAAACTATGGCTACACCTTC | CASSFVNYGYTF | - | TRBV5-4 | - | TRBJ1-2
TGCGCCAGCAGCCAAGTGTCAGGGGACTATGGCTACACCTTC | CASSQVSGDYGYTF | - | TRBV4-1 | - | TRBJ1-2
TGTGCCAGCAGTTACCCGGGACAGGGACGCACAGATACGCAGTATTTT | CASSYPGQGRTDTQYF | few | TRBV6-6 | TRBD1 | TRBJ2-3
TGTGCCAGCAGCTCCGGACAGAGCACTGAAGCTTTCTTT | CASSSGQSTEAFF | - | TRBV7-6 | - | TRBJ1-1
TGTGCCACCGCGGGGGGAGGGGAGACCCAGTACTTC | CATAGGGETQYF | - | TRBV28 | TRBD2 | TRBJ2-5
TGTGCCATCAGTGAGTCTAGGGAGACAGGGATCAATCAGCCCCAGCATTTT | CAISESRETGINQPQHF | - | TRBV10-3 | TRBD1 | TRBJ1-5
TGTGCCAGCAGTTCATTAGCGGGGCGGACCTGGGAGCAGTACTTC | CASSSLAGRTWEQYF | - | TRBV27 | TRBD2 | TRBJ2-5
TGTGCCAGCAAAGACAGGGAGTACCAAGAGACCCAGTACTTC | CASKDREYQETQYF | - | TRBV19 | TRBD1 | TRBJ2-5
TGCGCCAGCAGCCAGGGGCCGACTAGCGGGGCCAAAAACATTCAGTACTTC | CASSQGPTSGAKNIQYF | once | TRBV4-1 | TRBD2 | TRBJ2-4
TGTGCCAGCAGTCACCCCGGCCGCGGACAAGAGACCCAGTACTTC | CASSHPGRGQETQYF | few | TRBV6-7 | - | TRBJ2-5
TGCGCCAGCAGCTTTTGGGGGCCGGAGGATACGCAGTATTTT | CASSFWGPEDTQYF | - | TRBV5-1 | - | TRBJ2-3
TGTGCCAGCAGCCCCTTCCCGCGGGGCACAGATACGCAGTATTTT | CASSPFPRGTDTQYF | - | TRBV7-2 | - | TRBJ2-3
TGTGCCAGCAGCCAACTAGCGGGGGGGAGCTCCTACGAGCAGTACTTC | CASSQLAGGSSYEQYF | - | TRBV4-2 | TRBD2 | TRBJ2-7
TGTGCCAGCAGACGGGACAGGGGGACGTCCACAGATACGCAGTATTTT | CASRRDRGTSTDTQYF | - | TRBV5-4 | TRBD1 | TRBJ2-3
TGTGCCAGCAGTCAGCGGGGCCAAACCTACGAGCAGTACTTC | CASSQRGQTYEQYF | - | TRBV6-1 | TRBD2 | TRBJ2-7
TGTGCCAGCAGTACTGTCTCGGGGGGGGCAAGGTATGGCTACACCTTC | CASSTVSGGARYGYTF | - | TRBV27 | - | TRBJ1-2
TGTGCCAGCAGCGTAGTTGGGACAACATCAGAGACCCAGTACTTC | CASSVVGTTSETQYF | - | TRBV9 | - | TRBJ2-5
TGCGCCAGCAGCTTGGCTCAGTCTAATGAAAAACTGTTTTTT | CASSLAQSNEKLFF | - | TRBV5-1 | - | TRBJ1-4
TGTGCCAGCAGTTACTCGGAGACCGCTTCGAACACTGAAGCTTTCTTT | CASSYSETASNTEAFF | - | TRBV6-5 | - | TRBJ1-1
TGTGCCAGCAGACCCTCGACAGGAAACTATGGCTACACCTTC | CASRPSTGNYGYTF | - | TRBV6-5 | - | TRBJ1-2
TGTGCCAGCAGTTGGGACATCGGACTAGCGGGACCGCGCACAGATACGCAGTATTTT | CASSWDIGLAGPRTDTQYF | - | TRBV27 | TRBD2 | TRBJ2-3
TGTGCCAGCAGCTTGCTGGGCATTACCGGAAACACCGGGGAGCTGTTTTTT | CASSLLGITGNTGELFF | - | TRBV5-4 | - | TRBJ2-2
TGTGCCAGCAGCCTAGCGGGACTAGCGCTAAATGAGCAGTTCTTC | CASSLAGLALNEQFF | - | TRBV7-2 | TRBD2 | TRBJ2-1
TGTGCCAGCAGTGAATCGTTTCTTAATTCACCCCTCCACTTT | CASSESFLNSPLHF | - | TRBV2 | - | TRBJ1-6
TGTGCCAGCAGTTATGGACAGGGTATTGAAAAACTGTTTTTT | CASSYGQGIEKLFF | few | TRBV6-1 | TRBD1 | TRBJ1-4
TGCGCCAGCAGCTTGGCCGGGACACTTAACACCGGGGAGCTGTTTTTT | CASSLAGTLNTGELFF | - | TRBV5-1 | - | TRBJ2-2